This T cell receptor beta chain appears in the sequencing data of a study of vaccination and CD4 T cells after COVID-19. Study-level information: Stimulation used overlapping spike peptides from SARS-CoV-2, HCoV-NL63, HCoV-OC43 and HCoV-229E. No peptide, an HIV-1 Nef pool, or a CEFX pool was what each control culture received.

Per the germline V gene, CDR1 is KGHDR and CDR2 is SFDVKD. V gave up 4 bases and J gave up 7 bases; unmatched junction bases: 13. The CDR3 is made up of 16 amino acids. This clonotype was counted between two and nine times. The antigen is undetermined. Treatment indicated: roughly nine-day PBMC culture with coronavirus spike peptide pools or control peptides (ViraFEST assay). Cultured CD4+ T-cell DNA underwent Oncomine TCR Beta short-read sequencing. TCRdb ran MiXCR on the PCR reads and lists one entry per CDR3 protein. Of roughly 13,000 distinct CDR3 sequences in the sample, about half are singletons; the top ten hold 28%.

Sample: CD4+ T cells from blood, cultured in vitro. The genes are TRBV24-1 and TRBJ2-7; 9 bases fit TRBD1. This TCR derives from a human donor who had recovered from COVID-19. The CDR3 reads CATSERTGTGRWEQYF. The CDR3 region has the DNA TGTGCCACCAGTGAAAGAACCGGGACAGGGCGTTGGGAGCAGTACTTC.